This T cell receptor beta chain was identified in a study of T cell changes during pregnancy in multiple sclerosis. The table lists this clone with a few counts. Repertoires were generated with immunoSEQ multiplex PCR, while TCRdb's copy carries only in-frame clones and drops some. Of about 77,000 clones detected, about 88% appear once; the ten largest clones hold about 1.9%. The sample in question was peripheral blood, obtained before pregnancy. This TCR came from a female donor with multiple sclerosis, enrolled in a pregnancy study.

CDR3 nucleotides: TGTGCCAGCAGTACAGTCCAAAAGGTAACTGAAGCTTTCTTT. Translating it yields CASSTVQKVTEAFF. The rearrangement links TRBV27 to TRBJ1-1, with no clear D. Trimming left V 5 bases short and J 5 bases short, with 15 bases between. The CDR3 is 14 residues long. From germline, CDR1 is MNHEY and CDR2 SMNVEV (reference sequence).